The 26 T cell receptor beta chains below all came from one sample that was sequenced in a study of monozygotic twins with inflammatory bowel disease. From its re-call of the 5' RACE reads, TCRdb lists each CDR3 protein once, without DNA. In all, the sample yields around 150,000 distinct CDR3 sequences. The specimen was blood. All receptors come from a human donor with ulcerative colitis or Crohn's disease, or a healthy co-twin of an affected twin (not recorded which).

V usage is TRBV7-8 and J usage is TRBJ2-5; the TCRdb call, TRBD2, lacks DNA for checking. The CDR3 loop spans 17 amino acids. CDR1 SGHVS and CDR2 FQNEAQ come from the germline V gene. The CDR3 loop reads CASSLAPGGIPQETQYF.

The CDR3 sequence: CSARAAEEQFF. The rearrangement uses TRBV20-1 and TRBJ2-1. This CDR3 contains 11 residues. CDR1 and CDR2 (germline): DFQATT, SNEGSKA (reference sequence).

This chain links TRBV5-4 with TRBJ2-3; the TRBD1 assignment by TCRdb is unverifiable without DNA. There are 15 residues in the CDR3. Germline values: CDR1 SGHNT, CDR2 YYREEE (reference sequence). CDR3 sequence: CASSLVGAPKDTQYF.

V gene TRBV3-1 combines with J gene TRBJ2-1; TCRdb calls TRBD2, which cannot be checked without DNA. This CDR3 region has 16 residues. Germline lookup yields CDR1 LGHDT and CDR2 YNNKEL (reference sequence). The CDR3 loop is CASSQEGSGRYNEQFF.

The chain is built from TRBV2 and TRBJ2-2. CDR1 and CDR2 (germline): SNHLY, FYNNEI. The CDR3 sequence is 14 residues long. The chain's CDR3 is CASSVGGFTGELFF. The variable domain in full, with the rest retrieved from reference TRBV2 and TRBJ2-2, is EPEVTQTPSHQVTQMGQEVILRCVPISNHLYFYWYRQILGQKVEFLVSFYNNEISEKSEIFDDQFSVERPDGSNFTLKIRSTKLEDSAMYFCASSVGGFTGELFFGEGSRLTVL.

V usage is TRBV5-1 and J usage is TRBJ2-7; TCRdb's D call of TRBD2 is untestable without DNA. This CDR3 contains 16 residues. Germline assignment: CDR1 SGHRS and CDR2 YFSETQ. The CDR3 is CASSFSGSPSSYEQYF. Together with reference TRBV5-1 and TRBJ2-7, the CDR3 gives the full variable domain: KAGVTQTPRYLIKTRGQQVTLSCSPISGHRSVSWYQQTPGQGLQFLFEYFSETQRNKGNFPGRFSGRQFSNSRSEMNVSTLELGDSALYLCASSFSGSPSSYEQYFGPGTRLTVT.

V and J are TRBV5-1 and TRBJ1-1; TCRdb lists TRBD1, though no DNA is available to test this call. This CDR3 has 17 residues. Looked up from germline, CDR1 is SGHRS and CDR2 is YFSETQ. CDR3: CASSPWGRQSMNTEAFF.

The chain joins TRBV7-9 to TRBJ1-2; the D call of TRBD1 rests on TCRdb alone, since no DNA is present to check it. Germline CDR1 and CDR2: SEHNR and FQNEAQ (reference sequence). The length of the CDR3 is 15 residues. The CDR3 here is CASSHRDTLYYGYTF.

This chain uses TRBV5-6 with TRBJ2-7; TCRdb names TRBD1, which stays unverified in the absence of DNA. This CDR3 region has 15 residues. The V gene's germline CDR1 is SGHDT and CDR2 YYEEEE. CDR3 amino acids: CASSKLGQRPYEQYF.

This chain connects TRBV28 to TRBJ2-1; TCRdb's D gene call, TRBD1, goes unchecked for lack of DNA. From germline, CDR1 is MDHEN and CDR2 SYDVKM. This CDR3 has 16 amino acids. The chain's CDR3 is CASSGDRVVFLDEQFF.

V gene TRBV4-3 combines with J gene TRBJ2-7; TCRdb gives TRBD2 as the D gene, but with no DNA this cannot be confirmed. Per germline, CDR1 LGHNA and CDR2 YSLEER. This CDR3 region has 16 residues. CDR3 sequence: CASSPSSGSLFYEQYF.

The rearrangement joins TRBV20-1 to TRBJ2-7; the D call from TCRdb, TRBD2, cannot be confirmed without DNA. CDR3 length equals 17 residues. CDR1 is DFQATT and CDR2 is SNEGSKA in the germline V gene (reference sequence). The CDR3 sequence: CSARDDAGLAGRYEQYF.

The chain couples TRBV5-1 to TRBJ1-1; the D call of TRBD1 rests on TCRdb alone, since no DNA is present to check it. The CDR3 contains 12 residues. Germline lookup yields CDR1 SGHRS and CDR2 YFSETQ. The CDR3 spells CASSLATGPAFF. Using reference TRBV5-1 and TRBJ1-1 for the parts outside the CDR3, the full variable domain is KAGVTQTPRYLIKTRGQQVTLSCSPISGHRSVSWYQQTPGQGLQFLFEYFSETQRNKGNFPGRFSGRQFSNSRSEMNVSTLELGDSALYLCASSLATGPAFFGQGTRLTVV.

This rearrangement joins TRBV9 to TRBJ2-7; checking the TCRdb D call of TRBD1 is not possible without DNA. The CDR3 consists of 15 residues. Germline CDR1 and CDR2: SGDLS and YYNGEE. This CDR3 is CASSEEGTGVYEQYF.

V usage is TRBV20-1 and J usage is TRBJ1-4; no DNA is available, so the TRBD1 call from TCRdb remains unchecked. Germline V gene sequence: CDR1 DFQATT, CDR2 SNEGSKA (reference sequence). The CDR3 sequence is 16 residues long. CDR3 sequence: CSALGRGNGTNEKLFF.

The chain couples TRBV18 to TRBJ1-6; TCRdb picks TRBD1, but there is no DNA to check that call. This CDR3 spans 15 amino acids. Germline values: CDR1 KGHSH, CDR2 LQKENI. CDR3 residues: CASSLGQGDNSPLHF.

The chain combines TRBV19 with TRBJ2-1; TCRdb picks TRBD1, but there is no DNA to check that call. Germline CDR1 is LNHDA and CDR2 is SQIVND (reference sequence). CDR3 length: 15 residues. CDR3 protein: CASSINGGQYNEPFF. The whole variable domain, filled in from reference TRBV19 and TRBJ2-1, reads DGGITQSPKYLFRKEGQNVTLSCEQNLNHDAMYWYRQDPGQGLRLIYYSQIVNDFQKGDIAEGYSVSREKKESFPLTVTSAQKNPTAFYLCASSINGGQYNEPFFGPGTRLTVL.

V gene TRBV6-1 combines with J gene TRBJ2-1; the TCRdb D gene call, TRBD1, has no DNA to confirm it. Per germline, CDR1 MNHNS and CDR2 SASEGT. CDR3 length: 14 amino acids. The CDR3 loop is CASSGRDRNNEQFF.

The rearrangement links TRBV11-2 to TRBJ2-7; TCRdb indicates TRBD1, and absent DNA this call remains unverified. The germline gives CDR1 SGHAT, CDR2 FQNNGV. The CDR3 contains 14 residues. This CDR3 is CASSLETGVYEQYF. The entire variable domain, with the rest obtained from reference TRBV11-2 and TRBJ2-7, is as follows: EAGVAQSPRYKIIEKRQSVAFWCNPISGHATLYWYQQILGQGPKLLIQFQNNGVVDDSQLPKDRFSAERLKGVDSTLKIQPAKLEDSAVYLCASSLETGVYEQYFGPGTRLTVT.

V is TRBV9 and J is TRBJ2-2. The CDR3 loop spans 12 amino acids. Germline V lookup: CDR1 SGDLS, CDR2 YYNGEE. CDR3 sequence reads: CASSVSSGELFF.

The chain employs TRBV5-1 and TRBJ1-5; TCRdb's D gene call, TRBD1, goes unchecked for lack of DNA. Per germline, CDR1 SGHRS and CDR2 YFSETQ. The CDR3 covers 18 residues. The CDR3 is CASSLSQGRGPLNQPQHF.

The J gene is TRBJ2-1, the V gene TRBV10-3; TCRdb designates TRBD2, a call that cannot be tested without DNA. The CDR3 is 14 amino acids. Looked up from germline, CDR1 is ENHRY and CDR2 is SYGVKD. The CDR3 sequence is CASRLAGGENEQFF.

This chain links TRBV9 with TRBJ2-1; absent DNA, TCRdb's TRBD2 call cannot be checked. Germline V gene data show CDR1 as SGDLS and CDR2 as YYNGEE. This CDR3 region has 16 residues. This CDR3 reads CASSAVPGLGLNEQFF.

CDR3 in amino acids: CASSFALGGNTGELFF. The gene calls are TRBV7-3 and TRBJ2-2; TCRdb selects TRBD1, and the lack of DNA leaves this call unchecked. CDR1 and CDR2 from the germline V gene are SGHTA and FQGTGA. The CDR3 is 16 residues long.

Here the CDR3 reads CASSSNRQPQGEQFF. The chain recombines TRBV6-5 with TRBJ2-1; TCRdb's D call, TRBD1, is unchecked because there is no DNA. Germline assignment: CDR1 MNHEY and CDR2 SVGAGI. CDR3 length equals 15 residues.

CDR3 residues: CASSARQLPNTGELFF. This sequence joins TRBV9 and TRBJ2-2; TCRdb returns TRBD1, unconfirmable since there is no DNA. This CDR3 is 16 amino acids long. Germline loops: CDR1 SGDLS, CDR2 YYNGEE.